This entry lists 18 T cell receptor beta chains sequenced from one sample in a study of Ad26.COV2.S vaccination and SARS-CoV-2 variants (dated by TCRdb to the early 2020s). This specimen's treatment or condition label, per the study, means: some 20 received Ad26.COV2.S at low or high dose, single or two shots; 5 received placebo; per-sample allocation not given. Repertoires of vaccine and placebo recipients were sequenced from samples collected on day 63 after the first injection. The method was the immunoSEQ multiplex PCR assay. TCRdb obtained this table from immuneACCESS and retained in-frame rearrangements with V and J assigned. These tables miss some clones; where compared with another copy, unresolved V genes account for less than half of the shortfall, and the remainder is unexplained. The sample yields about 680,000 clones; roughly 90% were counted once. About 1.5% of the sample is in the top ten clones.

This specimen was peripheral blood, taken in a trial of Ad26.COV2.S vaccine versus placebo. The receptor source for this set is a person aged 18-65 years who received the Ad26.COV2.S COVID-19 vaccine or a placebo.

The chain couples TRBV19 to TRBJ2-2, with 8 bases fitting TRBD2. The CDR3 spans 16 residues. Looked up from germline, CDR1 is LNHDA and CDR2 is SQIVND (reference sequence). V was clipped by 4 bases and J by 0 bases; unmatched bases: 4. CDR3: CASSTILAANTGELFF. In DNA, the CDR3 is TGTGCCAGTAGTACTATACTAGCGGCGAACACCGGGGAGCTGTTTTTT. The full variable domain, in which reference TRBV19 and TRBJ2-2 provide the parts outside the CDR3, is DGGITQSPKYLFRKEGQNVTLSCEQNLNHDAMYWYRQDPGQGLRLIYYSQIVNDFQKGDIAEGYSVSREKKESFPLTVTSAQKNPTAFYLCASSTILAANTGELFFGEGSRLTVL.

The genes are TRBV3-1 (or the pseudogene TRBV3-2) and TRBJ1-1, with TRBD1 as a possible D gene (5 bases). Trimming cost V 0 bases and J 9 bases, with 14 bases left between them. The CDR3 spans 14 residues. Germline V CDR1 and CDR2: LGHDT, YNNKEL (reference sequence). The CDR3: CASSQDVGALKAFF. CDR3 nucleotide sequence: TGTGCCAGCAGCCAAGATGTCGGGGCACTGAAAGCTTTCTTT.

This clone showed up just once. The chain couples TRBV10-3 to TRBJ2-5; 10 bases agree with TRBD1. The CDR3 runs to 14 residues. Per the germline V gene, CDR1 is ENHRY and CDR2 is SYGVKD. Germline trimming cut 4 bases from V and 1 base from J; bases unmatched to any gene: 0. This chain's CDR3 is CAISGTGGQETQYF. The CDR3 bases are TGTGCCATCAGTGGGACAGGGGGCCAAGAGACCCAGTACTTC.

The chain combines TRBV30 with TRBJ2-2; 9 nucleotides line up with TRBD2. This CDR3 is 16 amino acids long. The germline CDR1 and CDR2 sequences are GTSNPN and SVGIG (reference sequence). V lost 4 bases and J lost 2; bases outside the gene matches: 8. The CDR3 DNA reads TGTGCCTGGAACCCGTCTAGCGGGACCAACACCGGGGAGCTGTTTTTT. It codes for CAWNPSSGTNTGELFF.

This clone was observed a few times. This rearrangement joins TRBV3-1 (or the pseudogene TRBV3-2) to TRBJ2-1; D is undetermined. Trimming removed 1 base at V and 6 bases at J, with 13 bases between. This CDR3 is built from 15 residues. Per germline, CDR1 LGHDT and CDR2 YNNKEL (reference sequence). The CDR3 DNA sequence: TGTGCCAGCAGCCAAGTCGCGACTCGCTTCAATGAGCAGTTCTTC. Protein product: CASSQVATRFNEQFF.

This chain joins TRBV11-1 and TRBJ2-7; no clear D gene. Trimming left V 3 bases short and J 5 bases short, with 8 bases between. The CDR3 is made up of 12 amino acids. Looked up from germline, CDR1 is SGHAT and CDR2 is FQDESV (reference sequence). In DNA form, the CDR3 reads TGTGCCAGCAGCTTTTCCAGCCACGAGCAGTACTTC. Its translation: CASSFSSHEQYF.

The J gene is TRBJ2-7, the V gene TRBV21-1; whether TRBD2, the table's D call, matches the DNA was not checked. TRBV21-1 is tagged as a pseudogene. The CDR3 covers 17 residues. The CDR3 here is CASSSRTSGTNSYEQYF. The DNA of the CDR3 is TGTGCCAGCAGCTCTCGGACTAGCGGGACCAACTCCTACGAGCAGTACTTC.

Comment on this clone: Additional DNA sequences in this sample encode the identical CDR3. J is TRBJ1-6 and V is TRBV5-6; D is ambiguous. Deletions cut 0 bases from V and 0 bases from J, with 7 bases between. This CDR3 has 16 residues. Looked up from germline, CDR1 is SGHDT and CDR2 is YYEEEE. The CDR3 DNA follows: TGTGCCAGCAGCTTGGGTCGGAGCTCCTATAATTCACCCCTCCACTTT. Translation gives CASSLGRSSYNSPLHF.

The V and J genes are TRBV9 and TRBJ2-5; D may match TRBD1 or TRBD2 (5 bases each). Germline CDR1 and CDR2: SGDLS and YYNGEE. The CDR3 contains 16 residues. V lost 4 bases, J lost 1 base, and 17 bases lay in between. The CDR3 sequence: CASSPRDRTTQETQYF. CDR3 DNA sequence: TGTGCCAGCAGCCCCCGGGACCGCACCACCCAAGAGACCCAGTACTTC.

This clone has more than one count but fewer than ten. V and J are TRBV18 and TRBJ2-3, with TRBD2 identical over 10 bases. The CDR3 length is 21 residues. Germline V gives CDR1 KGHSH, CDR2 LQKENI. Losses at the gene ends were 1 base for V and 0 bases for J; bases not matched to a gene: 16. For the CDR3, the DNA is TGTGCCAGCTCACCACGTAAGACCCGAACTAGCGGGATCCCTAGCACAGATACGCAGTATTTT. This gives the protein CASSPRKTRTSGIPSTDTQYF.

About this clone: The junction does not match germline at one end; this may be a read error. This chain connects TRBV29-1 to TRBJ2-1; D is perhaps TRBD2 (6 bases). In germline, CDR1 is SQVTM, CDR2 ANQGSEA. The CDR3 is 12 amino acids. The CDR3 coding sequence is TGCAGCGCGGGGACTTCCTCCAATGAGCAGTTCTTC. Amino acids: CSAGTSSNEQFF.

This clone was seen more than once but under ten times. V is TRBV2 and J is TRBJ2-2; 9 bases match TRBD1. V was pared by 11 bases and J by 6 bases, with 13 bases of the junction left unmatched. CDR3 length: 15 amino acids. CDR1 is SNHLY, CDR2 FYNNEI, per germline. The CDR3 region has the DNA TGTGCCGGAACGCCCGTTACAGGGGGCTCCGGGGAGCTGTTTTTT. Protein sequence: CAGTPVTGGSGELFF.

This CDR3 reads CASSYPYRGGDTQYF. In nucleotides, the CDR3 is TGTGCCAGCAGTTACCCCTACAGGGGAGGAGATACGCAGTATTTT. The rearrangement links TRBV6-6 to TRBJ2-3; TRBD1 is a possible D gene (7 bases). The germline CDR1 and CDR2 sequences are MNHNY and SVGAGI (reference sequence). CDR3 length: 15 residues. V lost 2 bases, J lost 5 bases, and 14 bases lay in between.

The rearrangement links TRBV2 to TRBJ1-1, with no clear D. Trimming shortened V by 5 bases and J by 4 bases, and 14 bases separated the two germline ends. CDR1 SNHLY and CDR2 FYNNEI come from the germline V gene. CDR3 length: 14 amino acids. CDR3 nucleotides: TGTGCCAGCAGTTGGAGGGCCCTGGGCACTGAAGCTTTCTTT. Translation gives CASSWRALGTEAFF.

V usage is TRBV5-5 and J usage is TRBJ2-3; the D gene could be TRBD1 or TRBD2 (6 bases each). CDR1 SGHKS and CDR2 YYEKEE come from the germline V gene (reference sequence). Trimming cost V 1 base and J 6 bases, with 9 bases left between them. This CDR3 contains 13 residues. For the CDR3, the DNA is TGTGCCAGCAGCTTGTGGGGGGCCGATACGCAGTATTTT. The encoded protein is CASSLWGADTQYF.

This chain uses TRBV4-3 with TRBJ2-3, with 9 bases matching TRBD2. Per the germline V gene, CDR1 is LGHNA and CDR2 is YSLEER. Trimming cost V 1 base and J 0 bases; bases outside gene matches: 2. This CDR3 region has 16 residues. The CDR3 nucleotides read TGCGCCAGCAGCCAAGGGGGACTAGCTAGCACAGATACGCAGTATTTT. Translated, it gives CASSQGGLASTDTQYF.

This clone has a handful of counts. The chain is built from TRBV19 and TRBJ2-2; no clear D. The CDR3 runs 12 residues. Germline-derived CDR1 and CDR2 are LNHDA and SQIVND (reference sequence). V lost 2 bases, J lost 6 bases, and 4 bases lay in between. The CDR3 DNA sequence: TGTGCCAGTAGTATACTTCCCGGGGAGCTGTTTTTT. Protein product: CASSILPGELFF.

DNA for the CDR3: TGTGCCAGCAGCGCCGCGGGGGGGAGGGAAAAACTGTTTTTT. Amino acid sequence: CASSAAGGREKLFF. V and J are TRBV11-2 and TRBJ1-4; D perhaps matches TRBD1 (5 bases). Germline V gives CDR1 SGHAT, CDR2 FQNNGV. V was trimmed by 5 bases and J by 8 bases, leaving 15 bases between them. This CDR3 spans 14 amino acids.